The 8 T cell receptor beta chains below come from one sample, sequenced in a study of metastatic and nonmetastatic thyroid tumors. TCRdb re-called clones via MiXCR from the PCR reads. Counted here are 50,000 or so clones, 22% occurring once; the ten biggest clones make up under 4%. The entire patient cohort was treatment-naive prior to thyroid surgery. The sequenced sample consisted of blood. The receptors here all came from a male donor with papillary thyroid cancer or a benign thyroid nodule (not recorded which). Some clones in this sample may be carry-over from other donors' samples.

The chain employs TRBV3-1 and TRBJ2-7; D gene uncertain. There are 13 residues in the CDR3. Trimming took off 1 base at V and 2 bases at J, with 6 bases between the two ends. Germline assignment: CDR1 LGHDT and CDR2 YNNKEL (reference sequence). The chain's CDR3 is CASSQGHTYEQYF. CDR3 coding DNA: TGTGCCAGCAGCCAAGGACACACCTACGAGCAGTACTTC.

The chain couples TRBV14 to TRBJ1-1; D uncertain. The germline CDR1 and CDR2 sequences are SGHDN and FVKESK. The CDR3 sequence is 14 residues long. V dropped 4 bases and J dropped 0 bases, with 9 bases sitting between them. CDR3: CASSPPGMNTEAFF. The CDR3 DNA sequence: TGTGCCAGCAGCCCACCTGGGATGAACACTGAAGCTTTCTTT.

The chain combines TRBV28 with TRBJ1-4; D gene uncertain. This CDR3 contains 15 residues. Germline-derived CDR1 and CDR2 are MDHEN and SYDVKM. Between the trimmed V and J ends, which lost 7 bases and 8 bases, there was a span of 20 bases. This chain's CDR3 is CASMAPVGRPEKLFF. CDR3 sequence (DNA): TGTGCCAGCATGGCGCCGGTAGGCCGCCCCGAAAAACTGTTTTTT.

This clone was seen ten or more times. The rearrangement uses TRBV7-9 and TRBJ2-1; TRBD2 aligns across 15 bases. CDR1 and CDR2 (germline): SEHNR, FQNEAQ (reference sequence). The trim removed 7 bases at V and 0 bases at J, leaving 13 bases unmatched. CDR3 size: 20 residues. CDR3 protein: CASTRGGLAGGIFSYNEQFF. In DNA, the CDR3 is TGTGCCAGCACCCGAGGGGGACTAGCGGGAGGTATATTCTCCTACAATGAGCAGTTCTTC.

This clone was seen ten or more times. The rearrangement links TRBV5-1 to TRBJ2-1; D possibly corresponds to TRBD2 (6 bases). Trimming stripped 2 bases from V and 9 bases from J, with 15 bases between. The germline gives CDR1 SGHRS, CDR2 YFSETQ. The CDR3 spans 14 residues. The CDR3 loop is CASSFRLGSGEQFF. The CDR3 DNA sequence: TGCGCCAGCAGCTTTCGACTAGGAAGCGGTGAGCAGTTCTTC. The complete variable domain, with remaining parts taken from reference TRBV5-1 and TRBJ2-1, reads KAGVTQTPRYLIKTRGQQVTLSCSPISGHRSVSWYQQTPGQGLQFLFEYFSETQRNKGNFPGRFSGRQFSNSRSEMNVSTLELGDSALYLCASSFRLGSGEQFFGPGTRLTVL.

This clone was detected many times. The CDR3 is CSAAPFQGRKLFF. In DNA, the CDR3 is TGCAGTGCGGCCCCCTTCCAGGGGCGGAAACTGTTTTTT. The rearrangement links TRBV20-1 to TRBJ1-4, with a tentative D call TRBD1 (6 bases). The CDR3 has 13 residues. Germline lookup yields CDR1 DFQATT and CDR2 SNEGSKA (reference sequence). V lost 6 bases and J 11 bases, leaving 19 bases between the germline ends.

This clone was counted a few times. J is TRBJ2-3 and V is TRBV20-1, with 8 bases identical to TRBD2. CDR1 is DFQATT and CDR2 is SNEGSKA in the germline V gene (reference sequence). The length of the CDR3 is 17 residues. The V and J ends lost 2 bases and 4 bases, in that order; junction bases with no gene match: 14. The CDR3 DNA reads as TGCAGTGCTAGACGTCACACTAGCGGAGGAGGGGCAGATACGCAGTATTTT. This encodes CSARRHTSGGGADTQYF.

In its sample, this clone was seen once. The chain employs TRBV7-9 and TRBJ1-5, with 9 bases that match TRBD1. Germline CDR1 and CDR2: SEHNR and FQNEAQ (reference sequence). The CDR3 sequence is 14 residues long. J gave up 6 bases and V 5 bases, and 5 bases lay outside the gene matches. Written as DNA, the CDR3 is TGTGCCAGCAGCGTCGGGACAGGGAGTCAGCCCCAGCATTTT. Its translation is CASSVGTGSQPQHF.